This is a list of T cell receptor beta chains from one sample in a study of cytomegalovirus exposure and HLA in healthy donors. Measured with immunoSEQ multiplex PCR; TCRdb has only the in-frame clones, and not every one. Here the sample spans about 91,000 clones, around four fifths being singletons. The sequencing input was PBMCs. The receptors shown here come from a male donor in good health and CMV-seropositive. CDR3s include the opening cysteine and the closing phenylalanine or tryptophan. D genes are given only for firm matches. Where a row states a size, it is once, few, many or the class of an expanded clone; other rows omit it.

cdr3_nt: TGTGCCAGCAGTTTAGGGACAGGGGTTACTTCACCCCTCCACTTT
cdr3_aa: CASSLGTGVTSPLHF
clone_size: -
d_call: TRBD1
j_call: TRBJ1-6
v_call: TRBV28

cdr3_nt: TGTGCCAGCAGCGTAGTAGGAGGATCGAACACTGAAGCTTTCTTT
cdr3_aa: CASSVVGGSNTEAFF
clone_size: once
d_call: -
j_call: TRBJ1-1
v_call: TRBV9

cdr3_nt: TGTGCCAGTAGTATAGCAGAAAACACCGGGGAGCTGTTTTTT
cdr3_aa: CASSIAENTGELFF
clone_size: -
d_call: -
j_call: TRBJ2-2
v_call: TRBV19

cdr3_nt: TGTGCCAGCAGCGTAGGGCAGGGAAAGTCCTACGAGCAGTACTTC
cdr3_aa: CASSVGQGKSYEQYF
clone_size: -
d_call: -
j_call: TRBJ2-7
v_call: TRBV9

cdr3_nt: TGTGCCAGCAGCCCATGGCACCACAGGGGGCTGACTAATGAAAAACTGTTTTTT
cdr3_aa: CASSPWHHRGLTNEKLFF
clone_size: -
d_call: TRBD1
j_call: TRBJ1-4
v_call: TRBV5-6

cdr3_nt: TGTGCCAGCAGTCGTAGCGGCGTCGCCAATAATGAAAAACTGTTTTTT
cdr3_aa: CASSRSGVANNEKLFF
clone_size: few
d_call: -
j_call: TRBJ1-4
v_call: TRBV9

cdr3_nt: TGTGCCAGCAGCCCAGGCGCCCTAGCGACCTCTAAAGAGACCCAGTACTTC
cdr3_aa: CASSPGALATSKETQYF
clone_size: -
d_call: -
j_call: TRBJ2-5
v_call: TRBV5-4

cdr3_nt: TGTGCCAGCAGAGCAGGGTGGGGCACAGATACGCAGTATTTT
cdr3_aa: CASRAGWGTDTQYF
clone_size: -
d_call: -
j_call: TRBJ2-3
v_call: TRBV6-4

cdr3_nt: TGTGCCAGCAGCTTAGCACGGGCGGGAGGAACCCAAGAGACCCAGTACTTC
cdr3_aa: CASSLARAGGTQETQYF
clone_size: once
d_call: TRBD2
j_call: TRBJ2-5
v_call: TRBV7-2

cdr3_nt: TGCAGCGTTGAAGGCCTGGGGGCGAGCTCCTACGAGCAGTACTTC
cdr3_aa: CSVEGLGASSYEQYF
clone_size: few
d_call: -
j_call: TRBJ2-7
v_call: TRBV29-1

cdr3_nt: TGTGCCAGCAGTTTGGGGGGTAGGTCCCTAGGTGGCTCCTACGAGCAGTACTTC
cdr3_aa: CASSLGGRSLGGSYEQYF
clone_size: once
d_call: -
j_call: TRBJ2-7
v_call: TRBV27

cdr3_nt: TGTGCCAGCAGCCCAGACTACGAGCAGTACTTC
cdr3_aa: CASSPDYEQYF
clone_size: -
d_call: -
j_call: TRBJ2-7
v_call: TRBV7-9

cdr3_nt: TGTGCCAGTAGTAGGCCCGCCGGGACAGGGAACACTGAAGCTTTCTTT
cdr3_aa: CASSRPAGTGNTEAFF
clone_size: -
d_call: TRBD1
j_call: TRBJ1-1
v_call: TRBV19

cdr3_nt: TGTGCCAGCAGGGCGGTGATGAACACTGAAGCTTTCTTT
cdr3_aa: CASRAVMNTEAFF
clone_size: -
d_call: -
j_call: TRBJ1-1
v_call: TRBV27

cdr3_nt: TGTGCCAGCAGCTGGTTCATGAGCTCCTACGAGCAGTACTTC
cdr3_aa: CASSWFMSSYEQYF
clone_size: -
d_call: -
j_call: TRBJ2-7
v_call: TRBV6-1

cdr3_nt: TGTGCCAGCAGTGACTCGTCATCGGCTAGCCCGCAGTATTTT
cdr3_aa: CASSDSSSASPQYF
clone_size: -
d_call: -
j_call: TRBJ2-3
v_call: TRBV6-4

cdr3_nt: TGTGCCATCATGGGGGCAGCCACCTACGAGCAGTACTTC
cdr3_aa: CAIMGAATYEQYF
clone_size: -
d_call: -
j_call: TRBJ2-7
v_call: TRBV10-3

cdr3_nt: TGTGCCAGCGGGGATTCCGGGACAGGGCACCACGAGCAGTACTTC
cdr3_aa: CASGDSGTGHHEQYF
clone_size: few
d_call: TRBD1
j_call: TRBJ2-7
v_call: TRBV6-6

cdr3_nt: TGCAGCGTTGAAGATTACTGGAAGACTAGCGGGGGGTCTAATGAGCAGTTCTTC
cdr3_aa: CSVEDYWKTSGGSNEQFF
clone_size: -
d_call: TRBD2
j_call: TRBJ2-1
v_call: TRBV29-1

cdr3_nt: TGTGCCAGCAGCTTAGATATGAGGTCTAGCACAGATACGCAGTATTTT
cdr3_aa: CASSLDMRSSTDTQYF
clone_size: -
d_call: -
j_call: TRBJ2-3
v_call: TRBV11-2

cdr3_nt: TGTGCCAGCAGCTTAACACAGGGTAATCAGCCCCAGCATTTT
cdr3_aa: CASSLTQGNQPQHF
clone_size: few
d_call: -
j_call: TRBJ1-5
v_call: TRBV11-2

cdr3_nt: TGTGCCAGTAGAGCCGGGACAGTCACAGATACGCAGTATTTT
cdr3_aa: CASRAGTVTDTQYF
clone_size: -
d_call: TRBD1
j_call: TRBJ2-3
v_call: TRBV6-1

cdr3_nt: TGTGCCAGCAGTTTATTCGGGACTGGGAGCAATCAGCCCCAGCATTTT
cdr3_aa: CASSLFGTGSNQPQHF
clone_size: -
d_call: -
j_call: TRBJ1-5
v_call: TRBV28

cdr3_nt: TGTGCCAGCAGTGAATATGGGGGCCCCGGGCCCCAGCATTTT
cdr3_aa: CASSEYGGPGPQHF
clone_size: -
d_call: -
j_call: TRBJ1-5
v_call: TRBV25-1

cdr3_nt: TGTGCCAGCAGTTTTAGAGGGCCACTTAACTATGGCTACACCTTC
cdr3_aa: CASSFRGPLNYGYTF
clone_size: -
d_call: -
j_call: TRBJ1-2
v_call: TRBV28

cdr3_nt: TGCGCCAGCAGCTTGGGACAGACAGGGGTGGGAGATACGCAGTATTTT
cdr3_aa: CASSLGQTGVGDTQYF
clone_size: -
d_call: TRBD1
j_call: TRBJ2-3
v_call: TRBV5-1

cdr3_nt: TGTGCCAGCAGCTTAGAGGAATCGGGCATGGGAGCCTACGAGCAGTACTTC
cdr3_aa: CASSLEESGMGAYEQYF
clone_size: -
d_call: -
j_call: TRBJ2-7
v_call: TRBV9

cdr3_nt: TGTGCCAGCAGTTCACAGACAGGGAACTCCTACGAGCAGTACTTC
cdr3_aa: CASSSQTGNSYEQYF
clone_size: -
d_call: TRBD1
j_call: TRBJ2-7
v_call: TRBV27

cdr3_nt: TGCGCCAGCAGCCAAGAACGGGGGGCCGGGACAGATACGCAGTATTTT
cdr3_aa: CASSQERGAGTDTQYF
clone_size: -
d_call: -
j_call: TRBJ2-3
v_call: TRBV4-1

cdr3_nt: TGTGCCAGCACCTACGGAGGCGGGGAGCTGTTTTTT
cdr3_aa: CASTYGGGELFF
clone_size: -
d_call: -
j_call: TRBJ2-2
v_call: TRBV27

cdr3_nt: TGTGCCAGCAGTCTCGACAGGGGATACGAGCAGTACTTC
cdr3_aa: CASSLDRGYEQYF
clone_size: -
d_call: TRBD1
j_call: TRBJ2-7
v_call: TRBV6-1

cdr3_nt: TGTGCCAGCAGTCCTAGGACAGCACCTATCGGCTACACCTTC
cdr3_aa: CASSPRTAPIGYTF
clone_size: once
d_call: -
j_call: TRBJ1-2
v_call: TRBV27

cdr3_nt: TGTGCCAGCAGTTCCCCCCCGGGGGAGACCCAGTACTTC
cdr3_aa: CASSSPPGETQYF
clone_size: -
d_call: -
j_call: TRBJ2-5
v_call: TRBV28

cdr3_nt: TGCGCCAGCAGCTCGGGACTAGTGGCCGGGGAGCTGTTTTTT
cdr3_aa: CASSSGLVAGELFF
clone_size: -
d_call: TRBD2
j_call: TRBJ2-2
v_call: TRBV5-1

cdr3_nt: TGTGCCAGCAGTTCCGACAGGGAGAATGGCTACACCTTC
cdr3_aa: CASSSDRENGYTF
clone_size: -
d_call: TRBD1
j_call: TRBJ1-2
v_call: TRBV2

cdr3_nt: TGTGCCAGCAGCTTAGAAGGAGCGGGCGCAGATACGCAGTATTTT
cdr3_aa: CASSLEGAGADTQYF
clone_size: -
d_call: -
j_call: TRBJ2-3
v_call: TRBV7-7

cdr3_nt: TGTGCCTGGACCCCAGACAGGAACACTGAAGCTTTCTTT
cdr3_aa: CAWTPDRNTEAFF
clone_size: few
d_call: -
j_call: TRBJ1-1
v_call: TRBV30

cdr3_nt: TGTGCCAGTAGTATATCCGGGGCCGGGGAGCTGTTTTTT
cdr3_aa: CASSISGAGELFF
clone_size: once
d_call: -
j_call: TRBJ2-2
v_call: TRBV19

cdr3_nt: TGTGCCAGCGGCAGGACAGGGCGGCACGAGCAGTACTTC
cdr3_aa: CASGRTGRHEQYF
clone_size: -
d_call: TRBD1
j_call: TRBJ2-7
v_call: TRBV27

cdr3_nt: TGTGCCAGCAGTCTTGCGGGGGACCAAGAGACCCAGTACTTC
cdr3_aa: CASSLAGDQETQYF
clone_size: few
d_call: TRBD2
j_call: TRBJ2-5
v_call: TRBV6-6

cdr3_nt: TGCAGCGTTAAGACATCGGTAAACACTGAAGCTTTCTTT
cdr3_aa: CSVKTSVNTEAFF
clone_size: -
d_call: -
j_call: TRBJ1-1
v_call: TRBV29-1

cdr3_nt: TGTGCCAGCAGCCAAGACAGGAACTATGGCTACACCTTC
cdr3_aa: CASSQDRNYGYTF
clone_size: -
d_call: -
j_call: TRBJ1-2
v_call: TRBV14

cdr3_nt: TGTGCCAGCAGCAAAAGGACAGGGATAAGCGAGCAGTACTTC
cdr3_aa: CASSKRTGISEQYF
clone_size: -
d_call: TRBD1
j_call: TRBJ2-7
v_call: TRBV28

cdr3_nt: TGTGCCAGCAGCTTGGAACGGGGGGCAGGGATCTATGAAAAACTGTTTTTT
cdr3_aa: CASSLERGAGIYEKLFF
clone_size: few
d_call: -
j_call: TRBJ1-4
v_call: TRBV5-8

cdr3_nt: TGTGCCACAGGGAGCAGGGGCTCCTACGAGCAGTACTTC
cdr3_aa: CATGSRGSYEQYF
clone_size: -
d_call: -
j_call: TRBJ2-7
v_call: TRBV15

cdr3_nt: TGCGCCAGCAGCCAACGCCCCGGACAGGAGGACTACACCTTC
cdr3_aa: CASSQRPGQEDYTF
clone_size: few
d_call: TRBD1
j_call: TRBJ1-2
v_call: TRBV4-1

cdr3_nt: TGTGCCAGCAGCTTAAATCCGGGGGGGACGAGAACTAATGAAAAACTGTTTTTT
cdr3_aa: CASSLNPGGTRTNEKLFF
clone_size: -
d_call: -
j_call: TRBJ1-4
v_call: TRBV7-9

cdr3_nt: TGTGCCAGCGGAGATGGAAACACCATATATTTT
cdr3_aa: CASGDGNTIYF
clone_size: -
d_call: -
j_call: TRBJ1-3
v_call: TRBV14

cdr3_nt: TGTGCCAGCAGTTACTTGGGGACAGCAAACTATGGCTACACCTTC
cdr3_aa: CASSYLGTANYGYTF
clone_size: -
d_call: TRBD1
j_call: TRBJ1-2
v_call: TRBV6-5

cdr3_nt: TGTGCCAGCTCACTGGGACAGGGATTGGACTACACCTTC
cdr3_aa: CASSLGQGLDYTF
clone_size: -
d_call: TRBD1
j_call: TRBJ1-2
v_call: TRBV18

cdr3_nt: TGTGCCAGCACCTCCGGGACAGGGAATCTTAATGAGCAGTTCTTC
cdr3_aa: CASTSGTGNLNEQFF
clone_size: -
d_call: TRBD1
j_call: TRBJ2-1
v_call: TRBV6-8

cdr3_nt: TGTGCCAGCAGGCTAAAAGAGACCCAGTACTTC
cdr3_aa: CASRLKETQYF
clone_size: -
d_call: -
j_call: TRBJ2-5
v_call: TRBV2

cdr3_nt: TGTGCCACCAGCAGGGCAGGACAGTCGACGGGCTATGGCTACACCTTC
cdr3_aa: CATSRAGQSTGYGYTF
clone_size: -
d_call: -
j_call: TRBJ1-2
v_call: TRBV15

cdr3_nt: TGTGCCAGCAGTGGAACAGGGACCTATAGCAATCAGCCCCAGCATTTT
cdr3_aa: CASSGTGTYSNQPQHF
clone_size: -
d_call: -
j_call: TRBJ1-5
v_call: TRBV25-1

cdr3_nt: TGTGCCAGCAGCCAATACAGGGGGCGTGGAGAGACCCAGTACTTC
cdr3_aa: CASSQYRGRGETQYF
clone_size: -
d_call: TRBD1
j_call: TRBJ2-5
v_call: TRBV28

cdr3_nt: TGTGCCTTCCGGACTAGCGGGAGTGGGGAGACCCAGTACTTC
cdr3_aa: CAFRTSGSGETQYF
clone_size: -
d_call: TRBD2
j_call: TRBJ2-5
v_call: TRBV30

cdr3_nt: TGTGCCAGCCGGAACCGGACAGGGGGCACTGAAGCTTTCTTT
cdr3_aa: CASRNRTGGTEAFF
clone_size: -
d_call: TRBD1
j_call: TRBJ1-1
v_call: TRBV7-6

cdr3_nt: TGTGCCAGTAGTCCCGGACAGGGGGGTGGCAATCAGCCCCAGCATTTT
cdr3_aa: CASSPGQGGGNQPQHF
clone_size: -
d_call: TRBD1
j_call: TRBJ1-5
v_call: TRBV19

cdr3_nt: TGTGCCAGCAGCCAAGACCTCACCGGGACAGGGCAAAATGAAAAACTGTTTTTT
cdr3_aa: CASSQDLTGTGQNEKLFF
clone_size: -
d_call: TRBD1
j_call: TRBJ1-4
v_call: TRBV14

cdr3_nt: TGTGCCAGCAGTGAAGGCGTAGCGGGAGTTGCCTACGAGCAGTACTTC
cdr3_aa: CASSEGVAGVAYEQYF
clone_size: -
d_call: TRBD2
j_call: TRBJ2-7
v_call: TRBV6-1